A selection of T cell receptor beta chains follows, all from one sample in a study of T cell changes during pregnancy in multiple sclerosis. Data came from immunoSEQ multiplex PCR; TCRdb stores just in-frame clones and leaves some out. The sample holds approximately 21,000 clones, about 87% seen once. Sequenced material: CD8+ T cells from peripheral blood mononuclear cells, taken in the third trimester of pregnancy. The receptors stem from a female donor in good health, enrolled as a control in a pregnancy study. Both conserved end residues are part of each CDR3. The D gene is left open where the match is weak. The size of a clone is reported for some rows only, either as once, few or many, or as a class for expanded clones.

CDR3nt	CDR3aa	j_gene	v_gene	d_gene	abundance
TGTGCCTGGGGGGGCTGGGGCGACGAGCAGTACTTC	CAWGGWGDEQYF	TRBJ2-7	TRBV30	-	-
TGTGCCACCAGCAGAGATGCGACAGTTTGGAATGAAAAACTGTTTTTT	CATSRDATVWNEKLFF	TRBJ1-4	TRBV15	-	-
TGTGCCAGTAGTACGGACAGGGGAGGGGGCAACTATGGCTACACCTTC	CASSTDRGGGNYGYTF	TRBJ1-2	TRBV19	TRBD1	once
TGTGCCAGTAGTATAGGGACTAGCGGCTCCTACGAGCAGTACTTC	CASSIGTSGSYEQYF	TRBJ2-7	TRBV19	TRBD2	-
TGCGCCAGCAGTGAAAAACCACCCGGGACAAGGAGGTCGGATACGCAGTATTTT	CASSEKPPGTRRSDTQYF	TRBJ2-3	TRBV10-1	-	-
TGCAGCGCAAGGGGGACAGGTTACTACGAGCAGTACTTC	CSARGTGYYEQYF	TRBJ2-7	TRBV29-1	TRBD1	-
TGCGCCAGCAGCCTCCGTACGGCGGGGGACATTGATGGCTACACCTTC	CASSLRTAGDIDGYTF	TRBJ1-2	TRBV4-3	-	-
TGTGCCAGCAGTTTGGTGGGGGGGGCCGGGCAGTACTTC	CASSLVGGAGQYF	TRBJ2-7	TRBV27	-	-
TGCGCCAGCAGTCAGGGGTCCCCGGCTACCTATGAAAAACTGTTTTTT	CASSQGSPATYEKLFF	TRBJ1-4	TRBV5-1	-	-
TGCGCCAGCAGTGAGACCCGGACAGGGGGCGGTGGTCAGGACTACACCTTC	CASSETRTGGGGQDYTF	TRBJ1-2	TRBV10-2	TRBD1	-
TGTGCCAGCAGCTTAGGGACAGGGGGCTCGTCATCCTATGGCTACACCTTC	CASSLGTGGSSSYGYTF	TRBJ1-2	TRBV11-2	TRBD1	-
TGTGCCAGTAGTATAGAGGGCAGGGCTAGCAATCAGCCCCAGCATTTT	CASSIEGRASNQPQHF	TRBJ1-5	TRBV19	-	-
TGTGCCAGCAGTGAAAGTCCGGAGGGCGATGAGCAGTTCTTC	CASSESPEGDEQFF	TRBJ2-1	TRBV6-4	-	few
TGTGCCTGGAGTAAGACAAGTATCTCTGGGGCCAACGTCCTGACTTTC	CAWSKTSISGANVLTF	TRBJ2-6	TRBV30	-	-
TGCGCCAGCAGCTTGGCTTTCTCTGGGGCCAACGTCCTGACTTTC	CASSLAFSGANVLTF	TRBJ2-6	TRBV5-1	-	-
TGTGCCAGCAGCCTCGGGACAGGGACGTATGGCTACACCTTC	CASSLGTGTYGYTF	TRBJ1-2	TRBV5-6	TRBD1	-
TGCGCCAGCAGCCAATCGGGAGGGTCAGAGACCCAGTACTTC	CASSQSGGSETQYF	TRBJ2-5	TRBV4-1	TRBD2	-
TGTGCCAGCAGCTTACAGGGCTACGAGCAGTACTTC	CASSLQGYEQYF	TRBJ2-7	TRBV5-4	-	-
TGTGCCAGCAGCCCAACCCGCGGCGTTACCGGCAATGAGCAGTTCTTC	CASSPTRGVTGNEQFF	TRBJ2-1	TRBV7-9	-	-
TGTGCCAGCAGTGAGTGGGCTCGGTCGGAGACCCAGTACTTC	CASSEWARSETQYF	TRBJ2-5	TRBV2	-	few